This T cell receptor (beta chain) was captured by sequencing in a study of T cell changes during pregnancy in multiple sclerosis. The germline gives CDR1 SGHNT, CDR2 YYREEE (reference sequence). V shed 4 bases, J shed 7 bases, and the junction held 9 bases outside the gene matches. This CDR3 comprises 14 residues. Some clones are missing from TCRdb's copy, which holds only in-frame ones; the method was immunoSEQ multiplex PCR. The sample includes 35,000 to 45,000 clones, 70% to 90% seen only once; the top ten take more than 0.55%. Sequencing used CD4+ T cells from peripheral blood mononuclear cells, obtained before pregnancy. This sequence was found in a female donor with multiple sclerosis, enrolled in a pregnancy study. This rearrangement joins TRBV5-4 to TRBJ1-2; TRBD1 matches 8 bases. CDR3 nucleotides: TGTGCCAGCAGCCTAGGACAGGGAAAGAGTGGCTACACCTTC. Translated, it gives CASSLGQGKSGYTF.